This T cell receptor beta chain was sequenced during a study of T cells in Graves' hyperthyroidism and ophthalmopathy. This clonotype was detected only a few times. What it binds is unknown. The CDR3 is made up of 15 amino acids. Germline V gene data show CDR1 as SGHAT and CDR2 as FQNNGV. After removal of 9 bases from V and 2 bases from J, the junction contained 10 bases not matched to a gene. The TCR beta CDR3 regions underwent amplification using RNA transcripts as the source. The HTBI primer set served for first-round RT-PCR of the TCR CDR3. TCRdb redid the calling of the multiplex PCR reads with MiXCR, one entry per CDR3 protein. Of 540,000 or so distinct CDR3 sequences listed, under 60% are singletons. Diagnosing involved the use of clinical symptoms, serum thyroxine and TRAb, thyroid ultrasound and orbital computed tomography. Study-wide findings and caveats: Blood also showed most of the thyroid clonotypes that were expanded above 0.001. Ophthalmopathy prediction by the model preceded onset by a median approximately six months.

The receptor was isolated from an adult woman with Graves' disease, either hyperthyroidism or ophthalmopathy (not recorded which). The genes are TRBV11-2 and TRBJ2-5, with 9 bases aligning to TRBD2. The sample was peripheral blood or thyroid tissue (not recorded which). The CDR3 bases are TGTGCCAGTTCACCCCATACTAGCGGGCAAGAGACCCAGTACTTC. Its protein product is CASSPHTSGQETQYF.